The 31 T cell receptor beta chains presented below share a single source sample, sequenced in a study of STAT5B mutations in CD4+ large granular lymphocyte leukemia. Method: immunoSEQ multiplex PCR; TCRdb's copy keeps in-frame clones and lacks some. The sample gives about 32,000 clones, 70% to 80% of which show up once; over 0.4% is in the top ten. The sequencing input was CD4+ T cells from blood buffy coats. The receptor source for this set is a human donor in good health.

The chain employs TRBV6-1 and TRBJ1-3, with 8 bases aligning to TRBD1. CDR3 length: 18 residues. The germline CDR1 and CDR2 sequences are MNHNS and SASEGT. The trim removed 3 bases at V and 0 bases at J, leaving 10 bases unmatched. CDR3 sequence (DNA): TGTGCCAGCAGTGAGCGGGCGACGACAGGGGCCTCTGGAAACACCATATATTTT. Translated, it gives CASSERATTGASGNTIYF.

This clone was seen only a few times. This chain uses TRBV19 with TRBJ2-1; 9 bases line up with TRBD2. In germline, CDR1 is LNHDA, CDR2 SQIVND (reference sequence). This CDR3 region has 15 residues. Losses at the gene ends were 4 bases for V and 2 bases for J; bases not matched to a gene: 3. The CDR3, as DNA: TGTGCCAGTAGTAGACAGCGGGGGGCCTACAATGAGCAGTTCTTC. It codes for CASSRQRGAYNEQFF.

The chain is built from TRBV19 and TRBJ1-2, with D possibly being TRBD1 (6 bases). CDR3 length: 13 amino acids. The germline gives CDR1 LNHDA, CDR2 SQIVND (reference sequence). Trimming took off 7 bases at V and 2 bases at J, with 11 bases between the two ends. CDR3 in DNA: TGTGCCAGTATCGACAGGTCAAACTATGGCTACACCTTC. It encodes CASIDRSNYGYTF.

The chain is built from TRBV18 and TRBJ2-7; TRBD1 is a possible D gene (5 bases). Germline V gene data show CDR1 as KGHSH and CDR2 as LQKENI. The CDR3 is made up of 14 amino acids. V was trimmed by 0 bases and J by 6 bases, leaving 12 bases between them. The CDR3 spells CASSPPTGNPEQYF. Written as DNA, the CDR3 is TGTGCCAGCTCACCACCAACAGGAAACCCCGAGCAGTACTTC.

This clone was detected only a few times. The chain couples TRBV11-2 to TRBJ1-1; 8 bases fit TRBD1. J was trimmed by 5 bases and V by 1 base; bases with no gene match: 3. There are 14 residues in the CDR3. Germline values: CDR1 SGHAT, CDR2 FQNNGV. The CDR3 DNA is TGTGCCAGCAGCTTAGTCGACAGGGGTACTGAAGCTTTCTTT. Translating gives CASSLVDRGTEAFF.

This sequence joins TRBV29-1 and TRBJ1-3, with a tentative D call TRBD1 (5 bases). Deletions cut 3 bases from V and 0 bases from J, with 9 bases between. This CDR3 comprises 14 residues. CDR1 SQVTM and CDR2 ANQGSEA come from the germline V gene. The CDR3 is CSVDRASSGNTIYF. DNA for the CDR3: TGCAGCGTTGACAGGGCGAGCTCTGGAAACACCATATATTTT.

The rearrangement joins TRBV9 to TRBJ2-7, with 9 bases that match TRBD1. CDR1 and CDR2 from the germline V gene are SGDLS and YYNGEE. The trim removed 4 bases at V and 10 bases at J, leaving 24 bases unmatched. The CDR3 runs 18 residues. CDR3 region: CASSTSGQGPPSGAEQYF. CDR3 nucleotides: TGTGCCAGCAGCACGTCGGGACAGGGACCCCCCTCGGGGGCGGAACAGTACTTC.

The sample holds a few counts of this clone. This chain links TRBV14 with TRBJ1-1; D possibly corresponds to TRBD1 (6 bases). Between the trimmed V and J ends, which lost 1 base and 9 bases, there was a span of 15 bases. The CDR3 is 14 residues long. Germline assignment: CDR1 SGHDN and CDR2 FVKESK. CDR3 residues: CASSQAPDSYKAFF. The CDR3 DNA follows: TGTGCCAGCAGCCAAGCCCCGGACAGTTACAAAGCTTTCTTT.

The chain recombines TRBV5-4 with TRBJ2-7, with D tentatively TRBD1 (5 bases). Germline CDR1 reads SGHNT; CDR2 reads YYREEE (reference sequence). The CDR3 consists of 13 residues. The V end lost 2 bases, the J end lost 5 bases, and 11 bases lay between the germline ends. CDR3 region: CASSFAGSHEQYF. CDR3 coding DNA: TGTGCCAGCAGCTTCGCAGGGTCCCACGAGCAGTACTTC.

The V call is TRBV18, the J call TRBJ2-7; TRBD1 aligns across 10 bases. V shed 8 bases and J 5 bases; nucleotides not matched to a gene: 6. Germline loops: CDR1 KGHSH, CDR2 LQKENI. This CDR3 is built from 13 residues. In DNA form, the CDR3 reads TGTGCCAGCCTAGGGACAGGGGAGCACGAGCAGTACTTC. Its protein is CASLGTGEHEQYF.

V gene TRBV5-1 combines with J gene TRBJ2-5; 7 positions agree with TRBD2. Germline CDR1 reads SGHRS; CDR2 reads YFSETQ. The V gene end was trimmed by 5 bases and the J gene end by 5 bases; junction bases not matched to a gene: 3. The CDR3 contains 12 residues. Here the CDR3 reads CASSRTSETQYF. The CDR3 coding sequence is TGCGCCAGCAGTAGGACTAGTGAGACCCAGTACTTC.

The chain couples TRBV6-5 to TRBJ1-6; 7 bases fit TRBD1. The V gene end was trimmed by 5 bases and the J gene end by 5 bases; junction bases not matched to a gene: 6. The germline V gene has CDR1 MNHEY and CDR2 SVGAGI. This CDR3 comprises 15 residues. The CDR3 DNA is TGTGCCAGCAGTATACGACAGGGTGATAATTCACCCCTCCACTTT. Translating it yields CASSIRQGDNSPLHF.

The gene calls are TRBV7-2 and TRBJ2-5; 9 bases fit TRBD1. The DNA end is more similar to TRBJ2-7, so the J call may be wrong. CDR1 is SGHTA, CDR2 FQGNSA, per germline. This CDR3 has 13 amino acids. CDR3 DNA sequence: TGTGCCAGCAGCTTGACAGGGGGCTACGAGCAGTACTTC. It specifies CASSLTGGYEQYF.

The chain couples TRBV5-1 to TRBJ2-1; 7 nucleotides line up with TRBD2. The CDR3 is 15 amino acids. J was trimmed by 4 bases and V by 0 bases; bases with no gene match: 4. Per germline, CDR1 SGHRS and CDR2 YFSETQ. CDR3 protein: CASSLAGGGYNEQFF. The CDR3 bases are TGCGCCAGCAGCTTGGCTGGCGGGGGATACAATGAGCAGTTCTTC.

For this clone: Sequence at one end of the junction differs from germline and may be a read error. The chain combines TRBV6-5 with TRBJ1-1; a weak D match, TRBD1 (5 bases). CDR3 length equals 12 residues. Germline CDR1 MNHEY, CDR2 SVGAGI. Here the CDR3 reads CASSIKQGRRTF. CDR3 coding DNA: TGTGCCAGCAGCATTAAGCAGGGCAGGCGAACCTTT.

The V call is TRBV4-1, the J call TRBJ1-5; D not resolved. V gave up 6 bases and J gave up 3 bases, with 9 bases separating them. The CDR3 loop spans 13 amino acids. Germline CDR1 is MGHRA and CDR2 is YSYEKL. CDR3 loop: CASSTTLNQPQHF. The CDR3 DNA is TGCGCCAGCAGTACCACACTCAATCAGCCCCAGCATTTT.

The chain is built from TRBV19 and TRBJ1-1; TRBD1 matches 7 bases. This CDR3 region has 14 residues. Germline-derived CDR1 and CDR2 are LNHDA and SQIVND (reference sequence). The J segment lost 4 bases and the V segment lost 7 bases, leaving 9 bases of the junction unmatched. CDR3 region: CASTTTGDGTEAFF. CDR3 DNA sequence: TGTGCCAGTACCACCACAGGGGATGGCACTGAAGCTTTCTTT.

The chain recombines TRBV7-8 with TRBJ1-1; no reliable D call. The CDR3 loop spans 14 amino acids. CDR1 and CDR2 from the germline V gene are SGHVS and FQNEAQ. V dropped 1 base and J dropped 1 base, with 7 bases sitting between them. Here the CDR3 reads CASSLDPGNTEAFF. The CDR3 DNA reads TGTGCCAGCAGCTTAGACCCGGGGAACACTGAAGCTTTCTTT.

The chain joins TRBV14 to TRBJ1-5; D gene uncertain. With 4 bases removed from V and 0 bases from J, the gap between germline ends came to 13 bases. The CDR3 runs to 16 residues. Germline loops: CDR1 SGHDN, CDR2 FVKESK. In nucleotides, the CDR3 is TGTGCCAGCAGCCCATCGTCAGGACTTAGCAATCAGCCCCAGCATTTT. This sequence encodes CASSPSSGLSNQPQHF.

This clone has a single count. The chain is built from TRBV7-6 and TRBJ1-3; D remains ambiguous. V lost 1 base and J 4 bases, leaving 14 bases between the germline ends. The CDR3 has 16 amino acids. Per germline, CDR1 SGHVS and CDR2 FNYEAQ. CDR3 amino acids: CASSLGGAGEGNTIYF. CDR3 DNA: TGTGCCAGCAGCTTAGGAGGAGCAGGTGAAGGAAACACCATATATTTT.

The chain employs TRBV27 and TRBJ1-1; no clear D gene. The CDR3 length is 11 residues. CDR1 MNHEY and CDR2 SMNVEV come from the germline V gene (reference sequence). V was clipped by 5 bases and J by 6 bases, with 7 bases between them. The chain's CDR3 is CASSPFPEAFF. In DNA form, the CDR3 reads TGTGCCAGCAGTCCCTTTCCTGAAGCTTTCTTT.

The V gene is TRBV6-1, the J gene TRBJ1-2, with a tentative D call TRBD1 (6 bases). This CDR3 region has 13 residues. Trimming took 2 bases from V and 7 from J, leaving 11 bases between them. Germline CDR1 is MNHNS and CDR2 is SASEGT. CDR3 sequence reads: CASSEIRGFGYTF. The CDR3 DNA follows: TGTGCCAGCAGTGAAATCAGGGGCTTTGGCTACACCTTC.

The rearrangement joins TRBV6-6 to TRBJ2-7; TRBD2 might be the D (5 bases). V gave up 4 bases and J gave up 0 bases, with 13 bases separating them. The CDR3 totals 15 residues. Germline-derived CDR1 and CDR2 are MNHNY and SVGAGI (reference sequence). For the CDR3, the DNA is TGTGCCAGCAGTTCTCCTAGCCTTGTCTCCTACGAGCAGTACTTC. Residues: CASSSPSLVSYEQYF.

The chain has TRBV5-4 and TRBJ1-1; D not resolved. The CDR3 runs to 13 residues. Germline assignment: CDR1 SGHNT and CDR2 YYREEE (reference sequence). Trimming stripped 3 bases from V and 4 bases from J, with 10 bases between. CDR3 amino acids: CASSSMLATEAFF. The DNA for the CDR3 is TGTGCCAGCAGCTCGATGTTGGCCACTGAAGCTTTCTTT.

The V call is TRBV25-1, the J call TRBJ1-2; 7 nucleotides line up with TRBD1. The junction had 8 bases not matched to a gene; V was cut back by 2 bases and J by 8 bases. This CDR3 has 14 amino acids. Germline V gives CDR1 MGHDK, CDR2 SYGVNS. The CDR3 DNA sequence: TGTGCCAGCAGTGAACGAGGAGGGGGCTTCGGCTACACCTTC. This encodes CASSERGGGFGYTF.

CDR3 sequence: CASSHRGSDTQYF. CDR3 DNA sequence: TGTGCCAGCAGCCACAGGGGATCAGATACGCAGTATTTT. J is TRBJ2-3 and V is TRBV7-9, with TRBD1 identical over 7 bases. CDR1 SEHNR and CDR2 FQNEAQ come from the germline V gene (reference sequence). The length of the CDR3 is 13 residues. The V segment lost 5 bases and the J segment 4 bases; nucleotides outside the gene matches: 3.

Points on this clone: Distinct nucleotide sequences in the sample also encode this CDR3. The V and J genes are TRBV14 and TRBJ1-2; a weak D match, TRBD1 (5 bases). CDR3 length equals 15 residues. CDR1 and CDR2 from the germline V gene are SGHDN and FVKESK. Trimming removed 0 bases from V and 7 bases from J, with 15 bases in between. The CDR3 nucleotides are TGTGCCAGCAGCCAAGATATGCGGGGGTACAGTGGCTACACCTTC. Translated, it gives CASSQDMRGYSGYTF. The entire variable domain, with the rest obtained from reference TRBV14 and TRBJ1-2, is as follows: EAGVTQFPSHSVIEKGQTVTLRCDPISGHDNLYWYRRVMGKEIKFLLHFVKESKQDESGMPNNRFLAERTGGTYSTLKVQPAELEDSGVYFCASSQDMRGYSGYTFGSGTRLTVV.

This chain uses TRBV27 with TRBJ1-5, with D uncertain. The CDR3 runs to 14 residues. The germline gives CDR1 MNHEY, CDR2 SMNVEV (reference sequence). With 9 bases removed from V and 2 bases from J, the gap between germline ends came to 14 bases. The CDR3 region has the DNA TGTGCCAGTTCGCCGGAGAGGGGCAATCAGCCCCAGCATTTT. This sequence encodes CASSPERGNQPQHF.

In nucleotides, the CDR3 is TGTGCCAGCAAAGTGGGCAGGGTGTACGAGCAGTACTTC. Its translation: CASKVGRVYEQYF. This rearrangement joins TRBV6-1 to TRBJ2-7; a possible D gene is TRBD1 (5 bases). Between the trimmed V and J ends, which lost 7 bases and 4 bases, there was a span of 14 bases. The CDR3 loop spans 13 amino acids. CDR1 is MNHNS, CDR2 SASEGT, per germline.

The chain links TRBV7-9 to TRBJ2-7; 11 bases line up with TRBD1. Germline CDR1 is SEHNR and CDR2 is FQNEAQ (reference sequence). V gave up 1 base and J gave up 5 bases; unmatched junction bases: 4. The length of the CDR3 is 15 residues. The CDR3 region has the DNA TGTGCCAGCAGCTTAGTGGACAGGGGGCTCCACGAGCAGTACTTC. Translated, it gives CASSLVDRGLHEQYF. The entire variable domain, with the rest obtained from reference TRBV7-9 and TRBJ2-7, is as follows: DTGVSQNPRHKITKRGQNVTFRCDPISEHNRLYWYRQTLGQGPEFLTYFQNEAQLEKSRLLSDRFSAERPKGSFSTLEIQRTEQGDSAMYLCASSLVDRGLHEQYFGPGTRLTVT.

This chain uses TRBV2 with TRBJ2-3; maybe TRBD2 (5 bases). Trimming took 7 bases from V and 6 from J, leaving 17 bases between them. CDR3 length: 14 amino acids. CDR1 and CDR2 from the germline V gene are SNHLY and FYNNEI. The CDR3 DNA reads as TGTGCCAGCAAGAGGGAAGGGCCGGGGGATACGCAGTATTTT. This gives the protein CASKREGPGDTQYF.